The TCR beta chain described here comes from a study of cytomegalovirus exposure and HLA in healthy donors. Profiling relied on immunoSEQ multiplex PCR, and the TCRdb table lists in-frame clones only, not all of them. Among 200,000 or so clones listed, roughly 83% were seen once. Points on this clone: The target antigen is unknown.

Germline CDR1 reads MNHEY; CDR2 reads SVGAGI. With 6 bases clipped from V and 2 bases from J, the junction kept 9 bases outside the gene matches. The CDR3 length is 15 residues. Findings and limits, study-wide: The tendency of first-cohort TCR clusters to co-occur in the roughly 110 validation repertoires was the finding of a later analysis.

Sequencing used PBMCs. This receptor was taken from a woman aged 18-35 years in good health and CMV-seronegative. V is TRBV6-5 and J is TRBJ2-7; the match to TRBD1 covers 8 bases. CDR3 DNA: TGTGCCAGCAGGACTTCTCAGGGGGCCCCCTACGAGCAGTACTTC. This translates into CASRTSQGAPYEQYF.